The following is a T cell receptor beta chain sequence with its context. What it recognizes is unknown. CDR3 length: 15 amino acids. V dropped 3 bases and J dropped 2 bases, with 11 bases sitting between them. Germline values: CDR1 MNHEY, CDR2 SMNVEV (reference sequence). Preparation of the TCRbeta library used unique molecular identifiers. TCRdb independently ran MiXCR on the PCR reads; one entry per CDR3 protein. The top ten clones hold approximately 25% of a sample with some 120,000 distinct CDR3 sequences, around 9.8% of them seen once. The sample originates from a study of T-cell reconstitution after alpha-beta-depleted transplantation in children. Notes on the study in general: Where alpha-beta T cells came from about two months after transplant was reportedly several hundred expanded graft clones. T-cell counts and diversity were attributed mostly to newly produced T cells one year after transplant.

This chain joins TRBV27 and TRBJ2-1; either TRBD1 or TRBD2 may fit D (5 bases each). This specimen consisted of PBMCs, mostly from graft donor cells, obtained 180 days after TCRalphabeta/CD19-depleted stem cell transplant. This clonotype was obtained from a girl younger than two who had a stem cell transplant for combined immunodeficiency, so the T cells may come from the graft donor. CDR3 amino acids: CASSFGQGAYNEQFF. DNA for the CDR3: TGTGCCAGCAGTTTCGGGCAGGGAGCCTACAATGAGCAGTTCTTC.